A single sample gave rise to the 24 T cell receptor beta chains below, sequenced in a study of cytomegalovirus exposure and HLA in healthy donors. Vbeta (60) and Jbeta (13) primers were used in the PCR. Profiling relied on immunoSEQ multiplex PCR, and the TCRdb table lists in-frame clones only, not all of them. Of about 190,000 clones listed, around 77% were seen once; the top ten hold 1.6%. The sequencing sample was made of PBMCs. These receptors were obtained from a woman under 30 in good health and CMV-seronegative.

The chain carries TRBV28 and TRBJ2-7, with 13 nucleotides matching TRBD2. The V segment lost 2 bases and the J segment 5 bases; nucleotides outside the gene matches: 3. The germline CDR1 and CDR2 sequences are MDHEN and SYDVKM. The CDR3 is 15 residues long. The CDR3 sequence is CASSLGLAGEDEQYF. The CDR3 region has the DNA TGTGCCAGCAGTTTAGGACTAGCGGGAGAAGACGAGCAGTACTTC.

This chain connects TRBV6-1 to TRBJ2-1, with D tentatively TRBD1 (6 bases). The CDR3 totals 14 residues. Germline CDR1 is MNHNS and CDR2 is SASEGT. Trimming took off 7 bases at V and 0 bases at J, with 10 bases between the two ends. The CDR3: CASMPGASYNEQFF. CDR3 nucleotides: TGTGCCAGCATGCCAGGGGCCTCCTACAATGAGCAGTTCTTC.

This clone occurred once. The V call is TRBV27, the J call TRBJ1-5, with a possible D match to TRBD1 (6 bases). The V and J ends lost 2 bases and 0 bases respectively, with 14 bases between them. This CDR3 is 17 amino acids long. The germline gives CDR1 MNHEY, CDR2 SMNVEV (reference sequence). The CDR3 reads CASSLLGTPYSNQPQHF. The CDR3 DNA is TGTGCCAGCAGTTTACTCGGGACACCCTATAGCAATCAGCCCCAGCATTTT.

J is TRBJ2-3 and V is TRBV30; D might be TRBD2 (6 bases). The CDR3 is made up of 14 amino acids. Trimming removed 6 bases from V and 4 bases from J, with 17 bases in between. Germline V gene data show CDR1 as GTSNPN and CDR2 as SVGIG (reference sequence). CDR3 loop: CACKGLWGADTQYF. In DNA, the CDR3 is TGTGCCTGCAAAGGGCTGTGGGGGGCAGATACGCAGTATTTT.

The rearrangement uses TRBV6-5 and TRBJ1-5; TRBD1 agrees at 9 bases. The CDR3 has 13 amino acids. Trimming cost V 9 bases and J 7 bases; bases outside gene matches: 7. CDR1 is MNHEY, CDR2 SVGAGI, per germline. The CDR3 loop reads CASTGQGGQPQHF. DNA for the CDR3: TGTGCCAGTACGGGACAGGGAGGACAGCCCCAGCATTTT.

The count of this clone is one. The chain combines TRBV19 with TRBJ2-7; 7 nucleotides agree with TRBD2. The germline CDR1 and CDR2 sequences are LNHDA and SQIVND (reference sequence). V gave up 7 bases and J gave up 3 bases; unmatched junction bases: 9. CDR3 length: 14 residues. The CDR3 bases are TGTGCCAGTAATCCGCGGGAGAGAGACTACGAGCAGTACTTC. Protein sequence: CASNPRERDYEQYF. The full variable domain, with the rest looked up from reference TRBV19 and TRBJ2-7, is DGGITQSPKYLFRKEGQNVTLSCEQNLNHDAMYWYRQDPGQGLRLIYYSQIVNDFQKGDIAEGYSVSREKKESFPLTVTSAQKNPTAFYLCASNPRERDYEQYFGPGTRLTVT.

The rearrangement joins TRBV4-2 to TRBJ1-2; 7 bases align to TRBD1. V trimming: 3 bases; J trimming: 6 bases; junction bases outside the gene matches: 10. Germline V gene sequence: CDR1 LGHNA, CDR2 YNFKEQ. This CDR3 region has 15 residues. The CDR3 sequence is CASSQTGQSGNGYTF. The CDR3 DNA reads TGTGCCAGCAGCCAGACGGGACAGTCGGGAAATGGCTACACCTTC.

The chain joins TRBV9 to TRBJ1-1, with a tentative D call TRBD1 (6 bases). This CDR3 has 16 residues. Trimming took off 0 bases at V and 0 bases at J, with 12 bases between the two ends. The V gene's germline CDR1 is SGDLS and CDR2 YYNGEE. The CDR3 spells CASSVEGQPLNTEAFF. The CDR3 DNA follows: TGTGCCAGCAGCGTAGAAGGACAGCCGCTGAACACTGAAGCTTTCTTT.

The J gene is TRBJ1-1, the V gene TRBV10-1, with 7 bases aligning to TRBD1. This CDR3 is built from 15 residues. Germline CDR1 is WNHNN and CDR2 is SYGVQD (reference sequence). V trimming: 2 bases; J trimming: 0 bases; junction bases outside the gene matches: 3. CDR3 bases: TGCGCCAGCAGTGAGACAGGGGCAATGAACACTGAAGCTTTCTTT. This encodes CASSETGAMNTEAFF.

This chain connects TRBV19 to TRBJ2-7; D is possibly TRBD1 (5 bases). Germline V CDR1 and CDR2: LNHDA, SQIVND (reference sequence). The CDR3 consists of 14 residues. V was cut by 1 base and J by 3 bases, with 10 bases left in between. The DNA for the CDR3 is TGTGCCAGTAGTATAGGGCCAGGGAACTACGAGCAGTACTTC. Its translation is CASSIGPGNYEQYF.

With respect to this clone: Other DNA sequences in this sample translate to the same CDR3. CDR3 nucleotide sequence: TGCGCCAGCAGCCCGGGACTAGCGGGACAAGAGACCCAGTACTTC. This sequence encodes CASSPGLAGQETQYF. The chain recombines TRBV5-1 with TRBJ2-5, with 13 bases matching TRBD2. Germline V gene data show CDR1 as SGHRS and CDR2 as YFSETQ. Trimming removed 4 bases from V and 2 bases from J; junction bases left unmatched: 2. The CDR3 extends over 15 amino acids.

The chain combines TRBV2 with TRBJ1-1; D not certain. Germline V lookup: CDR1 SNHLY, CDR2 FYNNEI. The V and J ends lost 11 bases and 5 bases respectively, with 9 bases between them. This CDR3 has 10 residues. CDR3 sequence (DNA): TGTGCCGGTACAATGACTGAAGCTTTCTTT. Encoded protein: CAGTMTEAFF.

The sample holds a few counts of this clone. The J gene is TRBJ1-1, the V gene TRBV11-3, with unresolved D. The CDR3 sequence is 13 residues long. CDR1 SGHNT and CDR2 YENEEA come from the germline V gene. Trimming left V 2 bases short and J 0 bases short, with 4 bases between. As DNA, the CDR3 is TGTGCCAGCAGCTTATTCTTGAACACTGAAGCTTTCTTT. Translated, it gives CASSLFLNTEAFF.

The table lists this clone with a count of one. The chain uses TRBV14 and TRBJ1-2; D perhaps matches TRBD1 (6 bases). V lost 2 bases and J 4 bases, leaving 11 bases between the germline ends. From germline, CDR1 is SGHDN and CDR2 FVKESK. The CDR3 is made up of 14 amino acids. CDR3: CASSQNRDAYGYTF. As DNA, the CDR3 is TGTGCCAGCAGCCAAAACAGGGATGCCTATGGCTACACCTTC.

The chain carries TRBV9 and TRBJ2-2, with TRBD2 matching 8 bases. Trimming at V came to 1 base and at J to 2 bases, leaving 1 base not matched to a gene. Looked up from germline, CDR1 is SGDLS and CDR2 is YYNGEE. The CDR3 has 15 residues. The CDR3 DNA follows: TGTGCCAGCAGCGTACGGGGGGGTAACACCGGGGAGCTGTTTTTT. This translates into CASSVRGGNTGELFF.

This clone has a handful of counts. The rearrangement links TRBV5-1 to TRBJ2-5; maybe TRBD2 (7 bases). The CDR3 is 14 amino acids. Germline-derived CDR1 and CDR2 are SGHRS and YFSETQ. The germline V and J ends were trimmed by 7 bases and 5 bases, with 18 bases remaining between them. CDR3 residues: CASHYGGASETQYF. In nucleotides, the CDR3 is TGCGCCAGCCATTATGGGGGGGCATCGGAGACCCAGTACTTC.

The DNA for the CDR3 is TGTGCCAGCAGCCCCGGACAGCGACAAGAGACCCAGTACTTC. Its translation: CASSPGQRQETQYF. The chain has TRBV11-2 and TRBJ2-5, with D perhaps TRBD1 (6 bases). Germline V lookup: CDR1 SGHAT, CDR2 FQNNGV. V was trimmed by 5 bases and J by 2 bases, leaving 12 bases between them. The CDR3 sequence is 14 residues long. Drawing the rest from reference TRBV11-2 and TRBJ2-5, the complete variable domain is EAGVAQSPRYKIIEKRQSVAFWCNPISGHATLYWYQQILGQGPKLLIQFQNNGVVDDSQLPKDRFSAERLKGVDSTLKIQPAKLEDSAVYLCASSPGQRQETQYFGPGTRLLVL.

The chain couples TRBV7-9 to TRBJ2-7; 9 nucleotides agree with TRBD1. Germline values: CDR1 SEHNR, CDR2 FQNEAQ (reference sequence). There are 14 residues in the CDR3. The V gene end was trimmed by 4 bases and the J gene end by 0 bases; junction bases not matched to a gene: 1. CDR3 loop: CASSWDRDSYEQYF. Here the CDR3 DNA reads TGTGCCAGCAGCTGGGACAGGGACTCCTACGAGCAGTACTTC.

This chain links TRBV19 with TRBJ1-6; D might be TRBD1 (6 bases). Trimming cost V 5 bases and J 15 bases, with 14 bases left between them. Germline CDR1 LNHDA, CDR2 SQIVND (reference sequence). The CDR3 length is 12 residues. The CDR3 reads CASSGGADDLHF. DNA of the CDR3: TGTGCCAGTAGTGGGGGCGCGGATGACCTCCACTTT.

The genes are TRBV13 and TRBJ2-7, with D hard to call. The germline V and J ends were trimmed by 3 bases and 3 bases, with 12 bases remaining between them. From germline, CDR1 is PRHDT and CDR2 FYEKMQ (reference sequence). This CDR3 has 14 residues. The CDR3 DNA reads TGTGCCAGCAGCTTGGTAAGCGCCGACTACGAGCAGTACTTC. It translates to CASSLVSADYEQYF.

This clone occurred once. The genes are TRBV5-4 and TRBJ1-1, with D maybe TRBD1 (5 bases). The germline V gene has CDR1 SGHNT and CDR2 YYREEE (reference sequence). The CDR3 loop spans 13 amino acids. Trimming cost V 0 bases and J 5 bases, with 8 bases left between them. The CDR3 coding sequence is TGTGCCAGCAGCTTGGAGGGGAAAACTGAAGCTTTCTTT. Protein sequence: CASSLEGKTEAFF.

The DNA for the CDR3 is TGCGCCAGCCAAGGGAGGTCCCCGGGCACAGATACGCAGTATTTT. This codes for CASQGRSPGTDTQYF. The rearrangement links TRBV10-2 to TRBJ2-3; a weak D match, TRBD2 (6 bases). Germline CDR1 WSHSY, CDR2 SAAADI. The CDR3 loop spans 15 amino acids. Trimming took 8 bases from V and 1 from J, leaving 16 bases between them.

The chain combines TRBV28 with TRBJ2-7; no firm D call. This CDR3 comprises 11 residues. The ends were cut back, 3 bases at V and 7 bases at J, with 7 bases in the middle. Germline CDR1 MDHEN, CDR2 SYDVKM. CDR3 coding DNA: TGTGCCAGCAGTTTGTTGGCTGAGCAGTACTTC. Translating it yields CASSLLAEQYF.

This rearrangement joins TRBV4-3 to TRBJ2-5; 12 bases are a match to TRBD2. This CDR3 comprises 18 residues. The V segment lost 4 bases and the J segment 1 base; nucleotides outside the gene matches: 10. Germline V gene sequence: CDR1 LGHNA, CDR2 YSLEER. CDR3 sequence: CASSPRLAGGFGQETQYF. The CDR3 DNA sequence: TGCGCCAGCAGCCCCCGCCTAGCGGGAGGGTTTGGCCAAGAGACCCAGTACTTC.